Listed below are T cell receptor beta chains from one sample, sequenced in a study of CD8+ T cells in alopecia areata. Some clones are missing from TCRdb's copy, which holds only in-frame ones; the method was immunoSEQ multiplex PCR. The sample includes around 290,000 clones, roughly 64% seen only once; the top ten take approximately 2%. Sample: CD4+ T cells sorted from blood, taken at week 24, from a patient treated with tofacitinib. These receptors came from a human donor with alopecia areata. Each CDR3 is given with its conserved first and last residue.

J gene	V gene	CDR3 protein
TRBJ2-2	TRBV5-4	CASSWDRGDTGELFF
TRBJ1-1	TRBV29-1	CSVDRGQNTEAFF
TRBJ2-7	TRBV30	CAWSSDRVGRIYEQYF
TRBJ1-5	TRBV28	CASSKRGANNQPQHF
TRBJ1-3	TRBV6-6	CASTQDRAGNTIYF
TRBJ1-2	TRBV18	CASSLGTGGGYTF
TRBJ2-5	TRBV7-9	CASSIGGGRQETQYF
TRBJ1-2	TRBV19	CASSPLSRDKTYGYTF
TRBJ2-5	TRBV9	CASSHDSETQYF
TRBJ1-2	TRBV2	CASSRGNYGYTF
TRBJ1-1	TRBV7-8	CASSPRQGTTEAFF
TRBJ2-7	TRBV7-2	CASSLAGQRLSYEQYF
TRBJ1-1	TRBV7-2	CASRPRNLNTEAFF
TRBJ1-2	TRBV29-1	CSVERDGGYTF
TRBJ2-1	TRBV13	CASSFQDEQFF
TRBJ2-5	TRBV9	CASSVAMDTWGEETQYF
TRBJ1-2	TRBV29-1	CSVVRTGGDGYTF
TRBJ2-3	TRBV28	CATRSGALGIDTQYF
TRBJ2-1	TRBV6-6	CASSTSGGLSYNEQFF
TRBJ1-2	TRBV28	CASSSETPGPQNYGYTF
TRBJ2-7	TRBV29-1	CSAGTGTYEQYF
TRBJ1-1	TRBV29-1	CSGRQLNTEAFF
TRBJ2-1	TRBV4-2	CASSVGNRGPYNEQFF
TRBJ2-1	TRBV7-2	CASSSLAGGANEQFF
TRBJ1-6	TRBV15	CATSFGSLNSPLHF
TRBJ2-1	TRBV30	CATPGTGVYNEQFF
TRBJ1-2	TRBV30	CAWSPDSAYGYTF
TRBJ1-2	TRBV27	CASSFRAVTGEDGYTF
TRBJ2-3	TRBV4-1	CASSRLDYPSTDTQYF
TRBJ1-5	TRBV29-1	CSVGGTGATSNQPQHF
TRBJ2-3	TRBV10-3	CAISEVVEASGRTDTQYF
TRBJ2-1	TRBV30	CAGSRLDEQFF
TRBJ2-7	TRBV2	CASTPRGGTGAYEQYF
TRBJ2-5	TRBV25-1	CASSDPTGGFGTQYF
TRBJ1-2	TRBV5-1	CASSSLEGSGYTF
TRBJ2-7	TRBV27	CASSTGGHRSYEQYF
TRBJ2-5	TRBV7-3	CASSLRLGAETQYF
TRBJ1-1	TRBV30	CAWSVNTEAFF
TRBJ2-1	TRBV6-5	CASTLLGGTYEQFF
TRBJ1-2	TRBV9	CASSVGSTGYYGYTF
TRBJ2-2	TRBV6-1	CASTIQGNTGELFF
TRBJ2-5	TRBV5-1	CASRGVGQETQYF
TRBJ1-2	TRBV30	CAWSGQGAGYGYTF
TRBJ2-1	TRBV7-2	CASSPRGRLYNEQFF
TRBJ1-2	TRBV5-4	CASSLADRGRGYTF